This TCR beta chain was found in a study of STAT5B mutations in CD4+ large granular lymphocyte leukemia. The study, taken as a whole, reports: Top patient clones used TRBV06 genes more often: 8/27 versus 2/35 in controls. Patient CD4-sorted repertoires stayed more clonal than healthy ones after leukemic-clone removal.

A note on this clone: The antigen is not known.

Clones were read by immunoSEQ multiplex PCR, and TCRdb kept only the in-frame ones, dropping some. Here the sample spans about 32,000 clones, 85% being singletons. There are 16 residues in the CDR3. With 3 bases removed from V and 0 bases from J, the gap between germline ends came to 14 bases. Germline CDR1 and CDR2: LNHDA and SQIVND (reference sequence). Controls came from buffy coats of healthy blood donors. Sequenced sample: CD4+ T cells from blood buffy coats. The receptor comes from a human donor in good health. This chain uses TRBV19 with TRBJ1-2, with a tentative D call TRBD1 (5 bases). Here the CDR3 reads CASSIWGLSSNYGYTF. CDR3 in DNA: TGTGCCAGTAGTATCTGGGGACTTTCCTCTAACTATGGCTACACCTTC.